These 7 T cell receptor beta chains were sequenced from one sample in a study of monozygotic twins with inflammatory bowel disease (dated by TCRdb to the late 2010s). Preparation of the library involved 5' RACE. The sequencer listed for this sample is Illumina HiSeq 2500. TCRdb reprocessed the reads and lists each CDR3 protein sequence as a single entry, with no DNA. The sample's clone listing holds roughly 200,000 distinct CDR3 sequences. The top ten clonotypes cover approximately 7.7% of the sample. The sequenced material came from blood. These receptors originate from a human donor with ulcerative colitis or Crohn's disease, or a healthy co-twin of an affected twin (not recorded which).

The genes are TRBV6-1 and TRBJ2-1; TCRdb's D gene call, TRBD2, goes unchecked for lack of DNA. Germline assignment: CDR1 MNHNS and CDR2 SASEGT. The CDR3 consists of 15 residues. The CDR3: CASSGTPSSYNEQFF.

V is TRBV15 and J is TRBJ2-7; the D call of TRBD2 rests on TCRdb alone, since no DNA is present to check it. In germline, CDR1 is LNHNV, CDR2 YYDKDF (reference sequence). The length of the CDR3 is 13 residues. The CDR3 loop is CATSRDRRFEQYF. Combining the CDR3 with reference TRBV15 and TRBJ2-7 gives the whole variable domain DAMVIQNPRYQVTQFGKPVTLSCSQTLNHNVMYWYQQKSSQAPKLLFHYYDKDFNNEADTPDNFQSRRPNTSFCFLDIRSPGLGDTAMYLCATSRDRRFEQYFGPGTRLTVT.

The chain has TRBV18 and TRBJ2-2; TCRdb reports TRBD2, a call that lacks DNA to check it against. Germline CDR1 reads KGHSH; CDR2 reads LQKENI. CDR3 length equals 16 residues. CDR3 amino acids: CASSRDSDINTGELFF. Combining the CDR3 with reference TRBV18 and TRBJ2-2 gives the whole variable domain NAGVMQNPRHLVRRRGQEARLRCSPMKGHSHVYWYRQLPEEGLKFMVYLQKENIIDESGMPKERFSAEFPKEGPSILRIQQVVRGDSAAYFCASSRDSDINTGELFFGEGSRLTVL.

The rearrangement uses TRBV6-1 and TRBJ2-7; TCRdb reports TRBD2, a call that lacks DNA to check it against. The CDR3 length is 15 residues. Germline CDR1 and CDR2: MNHNS and SASEGT. The CDR3 loop reads CASSSGLAASYEQYF.

The chain carries TRBV12-3 or TRBV12-4 and TRBJ2-1; TCRdb's D gene call, TRBD2, goes unchecked for lack of DNA. This CDR3 is 14 amino acids long. This CDR3 reads CASSRGSGYNEQFF.

The V and J genes are TRBV10-3 and TRBJ2-3; TCRdb selects TRBD1, and the lack of DNA leaves this call unchecked. This CDR3 spans 15 amino acids. Germline CDR1 is ENHRY and CDR2 is SYGVKD. The CDR3 spells CAIRAGVGSTDTQYF.

The chain links TRBV10-2 to TRBJ1-5. Germline V gene lookup returns CDR1 WSHSY and CDR2 SAAADI. The CDR3 is made up of 14 amino acids. The CDR3 region is CASSEYSFDQPQHF.